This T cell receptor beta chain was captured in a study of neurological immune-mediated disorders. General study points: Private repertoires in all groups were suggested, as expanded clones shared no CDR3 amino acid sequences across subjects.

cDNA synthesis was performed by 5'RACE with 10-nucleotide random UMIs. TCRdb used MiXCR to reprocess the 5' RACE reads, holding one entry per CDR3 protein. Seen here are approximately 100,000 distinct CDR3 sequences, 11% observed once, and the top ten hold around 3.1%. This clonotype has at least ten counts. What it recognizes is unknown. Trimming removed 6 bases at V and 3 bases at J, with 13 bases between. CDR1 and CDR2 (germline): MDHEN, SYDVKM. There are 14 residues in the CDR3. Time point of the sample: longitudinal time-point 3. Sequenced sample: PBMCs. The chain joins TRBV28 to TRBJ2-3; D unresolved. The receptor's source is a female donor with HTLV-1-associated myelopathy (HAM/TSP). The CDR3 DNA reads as TGTGCCAGCAGGACTTTGGGATCGACAGATACGCAGTATTTT. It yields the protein CASRTLGSTDTQYF.